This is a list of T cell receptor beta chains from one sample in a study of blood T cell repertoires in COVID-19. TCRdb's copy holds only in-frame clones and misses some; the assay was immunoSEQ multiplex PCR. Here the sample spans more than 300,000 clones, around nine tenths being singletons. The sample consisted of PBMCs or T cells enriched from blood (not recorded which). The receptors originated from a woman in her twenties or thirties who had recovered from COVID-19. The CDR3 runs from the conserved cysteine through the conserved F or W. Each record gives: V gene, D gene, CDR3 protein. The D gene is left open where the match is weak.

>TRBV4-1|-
CASSQVGRANYGYTF
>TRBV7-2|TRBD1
CASSLEGQGVSGANVLTF
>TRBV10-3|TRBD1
CATFGQGEQLNYEQYF
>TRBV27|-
CASSYLTGPSYEQYF
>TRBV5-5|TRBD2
CASSSIAGGSYNEQFF
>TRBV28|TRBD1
CATQGTGVQQTFF
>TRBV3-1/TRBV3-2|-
CASSQIAQETQYF
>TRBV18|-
CASSPRANSYEQYF
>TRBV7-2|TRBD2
CASSLVGGGTDTQYF
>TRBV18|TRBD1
CASSPETGITGELFF
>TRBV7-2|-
CASTPGTSNEQFF
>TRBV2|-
CASVRGDAQSTQYF
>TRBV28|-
CASSFRLSRLTMIPPYNEQFF
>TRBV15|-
CATSRDRNRASEQYF
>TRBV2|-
CASSEYRNTEAFF
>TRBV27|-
CASSLLRHNEQFF
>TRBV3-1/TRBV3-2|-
CASSQGADDYGYTF
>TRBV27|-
CASSRGTLSNSPLHF
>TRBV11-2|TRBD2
CASSDRTSGTGANVLTF
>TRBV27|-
CASSGTSGNTIYF
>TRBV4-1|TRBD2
CASSQAGLAGDLYF
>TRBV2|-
CASSYSGNTIYF
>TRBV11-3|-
CASSLGGVLSSYEQYF
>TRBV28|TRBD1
CASSRFRDRGRETQYF
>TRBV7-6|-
CASSLRGTEQFF
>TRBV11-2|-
CASSLGRGGSDTGELFF
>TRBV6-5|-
CASSPPQGYYEQYF
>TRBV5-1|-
CASSLSTDTQYF
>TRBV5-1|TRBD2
CASGPRSSGISYEQYF
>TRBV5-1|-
CASSFGNTGELFF
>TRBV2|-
CASSESLGDIGLNTEAFF
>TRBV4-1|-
CASSPLLENIQYF
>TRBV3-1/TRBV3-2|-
CASSQDPSGLYNEQFF
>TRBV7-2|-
CASSFLLGQTGQPQHF
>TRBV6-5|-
CASRTLAPPSSEQFF
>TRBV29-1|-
CSVVRGGKLFF
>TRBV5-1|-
CASSLAGRFSGNTIYF
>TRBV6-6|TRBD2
CASGNSGRMRNEQYF
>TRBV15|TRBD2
CATSSPGTSGNVFNDEQFF
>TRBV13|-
CASSPRGSRGILPNEQFF
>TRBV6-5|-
CASSYAVSREAYGYTF
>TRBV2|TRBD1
CASRRGTGGSYEQYF
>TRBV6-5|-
CASSYPGPAKNIQYF
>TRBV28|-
CASSLVLTGWFYNEQFF